The clone carrying this T cell receptor (beta chain) has a count of ten or more. TCRdb ran MiXCR on the PCR reads and lists one entry per CDR3 protein. The data contain about 89,000 distinct CDR3 sequences, under 20% of them singletons. Looked up from germline, CDR1 is LGHNA and CDR2 is YSLEER. Deletions cut 0 bases from V and 0 bases from J, with 10 bases between. This CDR3 has 16 amino acids. The data originate from a study of molecular identifiers for immune sequencing clone quantification. The sequencing sample was made of naive CD8+ T cells from blood, with Jurkat cell RNA spiked in. Subset: FACS-sorted CD8+CD4-CCR7+CD45RA+ naive T cells. The TCR comes from a human donor in good health. Some libraries in this study had Jurkat cell RNA spiked in. V gene TRBV4-3 combines with J gene TRBJ2-3, with D hard to call. The CDR3 is CASSQDGTHSTDTQYF. CDR3 coding DNA: TGCGCCAGCAGCCAAGATGGTACGCATAGCACAGATACGCAGTATTTT.